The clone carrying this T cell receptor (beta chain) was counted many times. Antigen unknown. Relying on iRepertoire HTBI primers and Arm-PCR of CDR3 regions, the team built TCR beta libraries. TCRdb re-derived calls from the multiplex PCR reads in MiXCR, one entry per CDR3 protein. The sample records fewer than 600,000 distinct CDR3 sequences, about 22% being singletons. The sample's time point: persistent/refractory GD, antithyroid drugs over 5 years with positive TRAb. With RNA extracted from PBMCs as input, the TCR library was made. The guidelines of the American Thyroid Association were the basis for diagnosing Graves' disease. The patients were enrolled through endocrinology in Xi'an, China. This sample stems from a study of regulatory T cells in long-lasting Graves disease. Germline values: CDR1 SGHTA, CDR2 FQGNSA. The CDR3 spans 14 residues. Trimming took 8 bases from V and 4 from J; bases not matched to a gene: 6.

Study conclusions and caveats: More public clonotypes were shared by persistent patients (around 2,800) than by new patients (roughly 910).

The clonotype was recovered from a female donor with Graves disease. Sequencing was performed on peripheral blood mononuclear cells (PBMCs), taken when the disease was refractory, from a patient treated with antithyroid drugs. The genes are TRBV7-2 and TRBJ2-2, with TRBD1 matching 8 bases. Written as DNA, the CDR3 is TGTGCCAGCTCTCGGGACAGGTCCACCGGGGAGCTGTTTTTT. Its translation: CASSRDRSTGELFF.